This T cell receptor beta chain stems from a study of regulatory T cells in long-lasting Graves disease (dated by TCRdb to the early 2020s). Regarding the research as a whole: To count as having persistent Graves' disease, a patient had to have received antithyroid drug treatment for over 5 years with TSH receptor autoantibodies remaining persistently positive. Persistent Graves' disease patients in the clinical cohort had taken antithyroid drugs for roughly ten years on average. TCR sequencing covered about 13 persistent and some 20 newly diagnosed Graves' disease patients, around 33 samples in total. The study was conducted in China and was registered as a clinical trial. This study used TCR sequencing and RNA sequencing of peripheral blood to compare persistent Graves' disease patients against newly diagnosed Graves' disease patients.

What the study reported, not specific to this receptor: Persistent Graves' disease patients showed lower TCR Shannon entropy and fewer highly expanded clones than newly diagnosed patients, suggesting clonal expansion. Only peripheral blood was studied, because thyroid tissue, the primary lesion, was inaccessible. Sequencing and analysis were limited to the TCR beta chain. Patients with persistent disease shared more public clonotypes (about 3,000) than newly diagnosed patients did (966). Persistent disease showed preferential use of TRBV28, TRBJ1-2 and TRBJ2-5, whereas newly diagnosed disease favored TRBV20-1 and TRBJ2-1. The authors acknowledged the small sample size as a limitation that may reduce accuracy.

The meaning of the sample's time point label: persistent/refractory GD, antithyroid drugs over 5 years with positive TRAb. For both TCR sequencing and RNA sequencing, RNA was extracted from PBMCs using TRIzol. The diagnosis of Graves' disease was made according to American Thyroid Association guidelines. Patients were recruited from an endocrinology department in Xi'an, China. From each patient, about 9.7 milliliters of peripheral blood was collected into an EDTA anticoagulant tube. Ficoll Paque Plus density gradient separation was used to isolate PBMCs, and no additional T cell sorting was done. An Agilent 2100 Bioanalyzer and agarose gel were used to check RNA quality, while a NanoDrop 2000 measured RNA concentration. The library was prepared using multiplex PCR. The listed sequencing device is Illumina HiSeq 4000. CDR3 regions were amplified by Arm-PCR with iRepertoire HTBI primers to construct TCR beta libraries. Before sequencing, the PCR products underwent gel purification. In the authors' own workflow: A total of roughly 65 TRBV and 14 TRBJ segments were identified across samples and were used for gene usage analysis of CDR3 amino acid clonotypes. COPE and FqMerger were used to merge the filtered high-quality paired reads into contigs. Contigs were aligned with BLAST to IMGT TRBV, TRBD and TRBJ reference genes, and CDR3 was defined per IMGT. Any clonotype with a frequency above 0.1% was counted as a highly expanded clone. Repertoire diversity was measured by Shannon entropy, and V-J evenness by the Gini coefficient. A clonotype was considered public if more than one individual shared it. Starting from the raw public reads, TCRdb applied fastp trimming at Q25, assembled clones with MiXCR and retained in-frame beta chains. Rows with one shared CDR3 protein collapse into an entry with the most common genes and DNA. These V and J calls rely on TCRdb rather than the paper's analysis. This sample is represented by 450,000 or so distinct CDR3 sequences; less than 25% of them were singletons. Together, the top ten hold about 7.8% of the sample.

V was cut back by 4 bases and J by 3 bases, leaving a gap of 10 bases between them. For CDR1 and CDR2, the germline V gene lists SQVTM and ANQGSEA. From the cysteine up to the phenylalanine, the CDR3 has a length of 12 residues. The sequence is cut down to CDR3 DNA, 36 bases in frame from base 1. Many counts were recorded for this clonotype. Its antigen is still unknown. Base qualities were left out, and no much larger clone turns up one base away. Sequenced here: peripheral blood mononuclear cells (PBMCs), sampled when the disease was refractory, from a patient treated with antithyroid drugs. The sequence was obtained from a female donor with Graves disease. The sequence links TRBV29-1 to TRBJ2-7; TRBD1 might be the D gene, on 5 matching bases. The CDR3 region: CSVGGVRYEQYF. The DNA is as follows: TGCAGCGTTGGGGGCGTTCGCTACGAGCAGTACTTC.